The entry that follows covers one T cell receptor beta chain sequence. The PCR made use of 60 Vbeta and 13 Jbeta primers. This table comes from immunoSEQ multiplex PCR, and its TCRdb copy is limited to in-frame clones, with some not included. The data contain about 130,000 clones, 60% to 85% of them singletons. CDR1 and CDR2 from the germline V gene are LGHNA and YSLEER. The CDR3 runs 13 residues. The V and J ends lost 4 bases and 4 bases respectively, with 8 bases between them. The entry originates in a study of cytomegalovirus exposure and HLA in healthy donors. The source of this sequence is a man between 50 and 59 years old in good health and CMV-seronegative. Material for sequencing was PBMCs. V is TRBV4-3 and J is TRBJ2-4; maybe TRBD1 (5 bases). CDR3 nucleotides: TGCGCCAGCAGCCTGGACATTAAAAACATTCAGTACTTC. This codes for CASSLDIKNIQYF.